This entry concerns a single TCR beta chain. Its specific antigen is unknown. Base qualities were left out, and no much larger clone turns up one base away. The CDR3 has 15 amino acids, counting the end cysteine and phenylalanine. Only CDR3 DNA remains: 45 bases, in frame from the first base. V lost 7 bases and J lost 4 bases, and the count of bases not matched to a germline gene is 6. Based on the germline V gene, the CDR1 and CDR2 sequences are MNHEY and SVGAGI. This entry is derived from a study of blood T cell repertoires in COVID-19 (dated by TCRdb to 2018 to 2021). At the level of the whole study: The collaborator samples originated in the United States, Italy and Spain and spanned the acute and convalescent phases of COVID-19. The material from the prospective study consisted of cDNA or gDNA derived from T cells, B-cell-depleted T cells, or PBMCs. Deeply sampled blood TCRbeta repertoires from subjects exposed to, actively infected with, or recovered from COVID-19 were included in the dataset. The repertoires were released in a freely available public database meant as a resource for research on the immune response to SARS-CoV-2. The samples were drawn from two sources: the first 160 participants of the ongoing ImmuneRACE study, and 950 to 1,500 subjects contributed by 6 global collaborators. Nearly every sample came with metadata listing a de-identified subject ID, COVID-19 status, age in years and sex. Where HLA class I and class II types were available, the types were taken from metadata supplied by the sample provider, not from assay-based typing.

Here is what the overall study found, with its caveats: How much clinical and demographic metadata was included differed by source and by participant, and the metadata was provided uncurated.

TCRbeta CDR3 regions were amplified from genomic DNA using the immunoSEQ Assay, a bias-controlled multiplex PCR. Regarding the original processing steps: The number of nucleated cells in each sample was estimated from the amplification of reference gene primers within the assay. To quantify the absolute abundance of each unique TCRbeta CDR3 rearrangement, sequence reads were collapsed and filtered. For each sample, productive Simpson clonality was calculated by taking the square root of Simpson's diversity index across productive rearrangements. Imported from immuneACCESS, the table was reduced by TCRdb to in-frame sequences with V and J called. These copies leave out some clones; in studies compared against another copy, an unresolved V gene accounts for under half, and the cause of the remainder is not known. For V, J and clone size, that table is used; D and trimming come from the DNA. In all, the sample holds approximately 210,000 clones, and approximately 84% of those were seen once. The top ten clonotypes cover more than 4.5% of the sample.

The collaborating institutions used their own protocols to collect whole blood in K2EDTA tubes. Collaborator samples were shipped for TCRbeta analysis as frozen whole blood, isolated PBMCs, or DNA extracted from either sample type. The receptor comes from a woman between 65 and 79 years old with active or convalescent COVID-19. The chain was built from TRBV6-5 and TRBJ2-3; 12 nucleotides in the junction match TRBD2. Material: peripheral blood. The CDR3 protein is CASTASGRVADTQYF. The nucleotide sequence is TGTGCCAGCACTGCTAGCGGGAGGGTGGCAGATACGCAGTATTTT.